This T cell receptor (beta chain) was recorded in a study of cytotoxic CD8 clonotypes in ibrutinib-treated CLL. The overall study: The group held 11 relapsed/refractory and 15 treatment-naive patients, with some 17 IGHV unmutated. Across samples, productive templates numbered 200,000 to 300,000 and productive rearrangements reached 75,000 to 100,000 on average. Study results and caveats: Public clonotypes were seen rarely and were contracted or stable on treatment.

Looked up from germline, CDR1 is SNHLY and CDR2 is FYNNEI. V gave up 7 bases and J gave up 6 bases; unmatched junction bases: 6. This CDR3 is built from 14 residues. Target depth was 1 in 200,000 to 1 in 1 million T cells, about 10x per clonotype. This table comes from immunoSEQ multiplex PCR, and its TCRdb copy is limited to in-frame clones, with some not included. This repertoire shows some 150,000 clones, roughly 77% found once; its top ten account for 25% to 35%. For this clone: Its antigen is not known.

Sequenced material: PBMCs, taken after 12 months of ibrutinib treatment. The receptor comes from a human donor with chronic lymphocytic leukemia. The J gene is TRBJ2-5, the V gene TRBV2; 12 bases align to TRBD1. The CDR3 is CASTGTGGLQTQYF. DNA of the CDR3: TGTGCCAGCACGGGGACAGGGGGCTTGCAGACCCAGTACTTC.